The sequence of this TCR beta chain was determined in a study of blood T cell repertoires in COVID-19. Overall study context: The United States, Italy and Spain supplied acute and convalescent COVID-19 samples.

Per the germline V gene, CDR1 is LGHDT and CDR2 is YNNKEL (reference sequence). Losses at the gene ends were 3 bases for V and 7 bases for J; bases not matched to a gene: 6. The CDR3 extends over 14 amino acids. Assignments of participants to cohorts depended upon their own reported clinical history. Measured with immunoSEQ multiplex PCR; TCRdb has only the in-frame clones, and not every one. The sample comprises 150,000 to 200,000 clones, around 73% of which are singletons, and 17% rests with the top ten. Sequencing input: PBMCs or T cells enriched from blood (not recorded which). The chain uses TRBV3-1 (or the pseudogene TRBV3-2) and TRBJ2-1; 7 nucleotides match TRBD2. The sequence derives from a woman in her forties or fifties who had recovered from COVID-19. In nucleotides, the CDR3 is TGTGCCAGCAGCCAGCCGGGAGCGGGGAATGAGCAGTTCTTC. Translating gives CASSQPGAGNEQFF.